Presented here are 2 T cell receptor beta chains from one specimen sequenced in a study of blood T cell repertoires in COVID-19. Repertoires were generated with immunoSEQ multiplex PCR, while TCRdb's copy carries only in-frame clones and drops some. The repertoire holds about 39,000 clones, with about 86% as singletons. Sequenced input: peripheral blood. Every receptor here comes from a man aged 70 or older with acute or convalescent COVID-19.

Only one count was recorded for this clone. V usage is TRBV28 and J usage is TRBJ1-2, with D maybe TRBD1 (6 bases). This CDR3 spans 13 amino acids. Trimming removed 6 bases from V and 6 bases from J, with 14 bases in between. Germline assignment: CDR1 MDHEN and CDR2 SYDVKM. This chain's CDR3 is CASRPQGRDGYTF. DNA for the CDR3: TGTGCCAGCAGGCCCCAGGGGAGGGATGGCTACACCTTC.

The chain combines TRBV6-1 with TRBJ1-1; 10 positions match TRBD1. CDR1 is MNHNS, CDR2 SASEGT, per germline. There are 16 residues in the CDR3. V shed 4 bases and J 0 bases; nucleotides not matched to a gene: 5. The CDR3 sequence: CASSGRQGAMNTEAFF. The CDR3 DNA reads TGTGCCAGCAGTGGTAGACAGGGGGCAATGAACACTGAAGCTTTCTTT.